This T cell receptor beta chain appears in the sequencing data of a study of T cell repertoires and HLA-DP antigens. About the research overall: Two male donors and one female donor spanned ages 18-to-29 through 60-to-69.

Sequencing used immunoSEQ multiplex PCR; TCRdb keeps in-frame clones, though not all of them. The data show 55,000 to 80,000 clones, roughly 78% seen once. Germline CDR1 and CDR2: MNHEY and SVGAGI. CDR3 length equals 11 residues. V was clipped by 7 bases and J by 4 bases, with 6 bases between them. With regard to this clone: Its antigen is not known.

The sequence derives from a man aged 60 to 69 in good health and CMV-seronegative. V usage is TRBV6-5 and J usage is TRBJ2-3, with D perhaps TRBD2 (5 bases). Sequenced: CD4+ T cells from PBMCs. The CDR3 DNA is TGTGCCAGCATGAGGGCAGATACGCAGTATTTT. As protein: CASMRADTQYF.